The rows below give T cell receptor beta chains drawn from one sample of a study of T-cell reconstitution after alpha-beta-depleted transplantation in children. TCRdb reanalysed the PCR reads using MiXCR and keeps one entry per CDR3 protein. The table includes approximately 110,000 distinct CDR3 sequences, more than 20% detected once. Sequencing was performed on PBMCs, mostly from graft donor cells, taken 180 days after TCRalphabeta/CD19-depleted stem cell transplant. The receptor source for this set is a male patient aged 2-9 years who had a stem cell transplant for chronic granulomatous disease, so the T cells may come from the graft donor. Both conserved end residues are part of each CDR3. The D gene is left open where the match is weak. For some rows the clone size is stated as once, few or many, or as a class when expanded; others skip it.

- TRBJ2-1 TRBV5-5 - TGTGCCAGCAGCCCCCCACCACACTACAATGAGCAGTTCTTC CASSPPPHYNEQFF
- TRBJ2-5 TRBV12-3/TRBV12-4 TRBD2 TGTGCCAGCAGTTTCACTAGCGGGAGAAAGATGGGTGGGACCCAGTACTTC CASSFTSGRKMGGTQYF
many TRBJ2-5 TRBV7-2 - TGTGCCAGCAGCTCCATTCCCAGCAGGGTGGTAGGGGAGACCCAGTACTTC CASSSIPSRVVGETQYF
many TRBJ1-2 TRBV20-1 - TGCAGTGCTAGAGATTTGGCACGGCCCAACTATGGCTACACCTTC CSARDLARPNYGYTF
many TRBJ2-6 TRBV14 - TGTGCCAGCAGCTATCAGGCTGGGGCCAACGTCCTGACTTTC CASSYQAGANVLTF
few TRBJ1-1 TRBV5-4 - TGTGCCAGCAGCTTGGAGGGGGGCACTGAAGCTTTCTTT CASSLEGGTEAFF
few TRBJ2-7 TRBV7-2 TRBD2 TGTGCCAGCAGCTCGTGGGCTAGCGGGAGGGCCTACGAGCAGTACTTC CASSSWASGRAYEQYF
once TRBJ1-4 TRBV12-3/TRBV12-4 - TGTGCCAGCAGGCGGGGGGTCGCAACTAATGAAAAACTGTTTTTT CASRRGVATNEKLFF
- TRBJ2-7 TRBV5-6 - TGTGCCAGCAGCTTCTCGGCAGGGAAGCACGAGCAGTACTTC CASSFSAGKHEQYF
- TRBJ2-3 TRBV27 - TGTGCCAGCAGCAACTTCGGGGGCCCTGGCACAGATACGCAGTATTTT CASSNFGGPGTDTQYF
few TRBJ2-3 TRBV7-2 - TGTGCCAGCAGCTTATGGTCGGGACCCACAGATACGCAGTATTTT CASSLWSGPTDTQYF
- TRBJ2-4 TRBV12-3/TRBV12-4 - TGTGCCAGCAGAACTTCAGGGGTAGCCAAAAACATTCAGTACTTC CASRTSGVAKNIQYF